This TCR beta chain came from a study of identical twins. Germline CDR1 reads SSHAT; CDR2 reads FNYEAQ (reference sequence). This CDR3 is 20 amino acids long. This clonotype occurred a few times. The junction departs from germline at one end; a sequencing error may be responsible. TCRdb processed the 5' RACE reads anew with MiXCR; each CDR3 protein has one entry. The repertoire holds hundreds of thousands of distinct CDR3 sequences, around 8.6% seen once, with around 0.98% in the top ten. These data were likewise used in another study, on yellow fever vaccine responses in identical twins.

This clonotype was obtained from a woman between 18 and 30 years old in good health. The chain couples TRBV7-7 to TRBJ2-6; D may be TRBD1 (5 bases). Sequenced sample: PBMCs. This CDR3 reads CASSLRIKETASSGANVLTF. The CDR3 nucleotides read TGTGCTAGCAGCTTAAGGATTAAGGAGACAGCGAGCTCTGGGGCCAACGTCCTGACTTTC.